What follows are 3 T cell receptor beta chains derived from one specimen sequenced in a study of shared clonotypes between healthy human individuals. Naive CD8 cells were CD45RO-negative, positively selected for CCR7, excluding terminally differentiated effector memory CD45RA+ cells. Generated by immunoSEQ multiplex PCR, the TCRdb table keeps only in-frame clones and is missing some. The sample records millions of clones, less than 95% being singletons. Sequenced sample: naive CD8+ T cells sorted from blood. The receptor source for this set is a man aged 18 to 30 in good health.

The genes are TRBV11-3 and TRBJ2-7; D tentatively fits TRBD1 or TRBD2 (5 bases each). Per germline, CDR1 SGHNT and CDR2 YENEEA. Trimming took off 0 bases at V and 7 bases at J, with 10 bases between the two ends. This CDR3 spans 13 amino acids. The CDR3: CASSLDWGGEQYF. The CDR3 nucleotides read TGTGCCAGCAGCTTAGATTGGGGCGGGGAGCAGTACTTC.

The gene calls are TRBV25-1 and TRBJ2-3; unclear D gene. Germline assignment: CDR1 MGHDK and CDR2 SYGVNS. There are 14 residues in the CDR3. V was clipped by 8 bases and J by 2 bases, with 14 bases between them. The CDR3 bases are TGTGCCAGCGGGGAAGAGGTACTCACAGATACGCAGTATTTT. Its protein product is CASGEEVLTDTQYF.

V is TRBV5-1 and J is TRBJ2-5, with D perhaps TRBD2 (6 bases). V lost 7 bases and J 2 bases, leaving 12 bases between the germline ends. Germline CDR1 and CDR2: SGHRS and YFSETQ. The CDR3 is 13 residues long. CDR3 nucleotides: TGCGCCAGCCACGACGGGGGACAAGAGACCCAGTACTTC. Amino acid sequence: CASHDGGQETQYF. Drawing the rest from reference TRBV5-1 and TRBJ2-5, the complete variable domain is KAGVTQTPRYLIKTRGQQVTLSCSPISGHRSVSWYQQTPGQGLQFLFEYFSETQRNKGNFPGRFSGRQFSNSRSEMNVSTLELGDSALYLCASHDGGQETQYFGPGTRLLVL.